This T cell receptor (beta chain) was profiled in a study of vaccination effects on CD4 cells after COVID-19. The CDR3 has 13 residues. Germline V CDR1 and CDR2: SQVTM, ANQGSEA. V was shortened by 5 bases and J by 8 bases, with 15 bases between the two germline ends. Notes on this clone: Its antigen remains unknown.

Only in-frame clones appear in the TCRdb table, and some are missing; sequencing was by immunoSEQ multiplex PCR. The sample has some 50,000 clones; around 74% are singletons. The culture ran for roughly ten days, and then CD4+ T cells were isolated. The person's infection with SARS-CoV-2, confirmed by PCR, took place between March and December 2020. All study participants received two doses of BNT162b2 or mRNA-1273 vaccine. Days 3 and 7 were when half the medium was replaced with IL-2 medium. This sequence joins TRBV29-1 and TRBJ1-4, with unresolved D. This TCR derives from a human donor who had a prior SARS-CoV-2 infection. The material was CD4+ T cells from PBMCs cultured without peptide, obtained after COVID-19 vaccination. CDR3 sequence: CSVKPRFVEKLFF. The CDR3 coding sequence is TGCAGCGTTAAACCTAGGTTCGTCGAAAAACTGTTTTTT.